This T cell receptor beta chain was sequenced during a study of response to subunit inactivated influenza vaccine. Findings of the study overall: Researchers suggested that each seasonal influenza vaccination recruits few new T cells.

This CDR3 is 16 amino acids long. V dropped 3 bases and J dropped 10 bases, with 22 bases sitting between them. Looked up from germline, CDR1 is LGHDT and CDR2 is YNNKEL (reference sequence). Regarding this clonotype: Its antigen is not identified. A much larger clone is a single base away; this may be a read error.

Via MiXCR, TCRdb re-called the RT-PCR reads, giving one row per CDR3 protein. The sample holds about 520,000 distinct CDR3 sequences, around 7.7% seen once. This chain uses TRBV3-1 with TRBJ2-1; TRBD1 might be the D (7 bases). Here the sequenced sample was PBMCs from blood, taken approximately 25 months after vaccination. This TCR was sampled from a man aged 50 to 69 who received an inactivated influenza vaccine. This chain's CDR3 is CASSQKGASAGKEQFF. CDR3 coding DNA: TGTGCCAGCAGCCAGAAGGGGGCTAGCGCCGGCAAGGAGCAGTTCTTC.